This TCR beta chain was recovered during a study of shared clonotypes between healthy human individuals. Regarding the study as a whole: Some naive CD4 clonotypes, around 4.9%, turned up in common across a few donors. Owing to a small donor count, the genetic and exposure-history diversity represented was limited. The sole specimen, blood, was sampled, and tissue repertoires likely differ.

Concerning this clone itself: Antigen specificity is unknown.

Assay: immunoSEQ multiplex PCR; the TCRdb copy retains only in-frame clones and omits some. The sample holds hundreds of thousands of clones, 55% to 85% seen once. Specimen: memory CD4+ T cells sorted from blood. The subset denotes: CD45RA-negative fraction. The sequence derives from a woman in her twenties or thirties in good health.

In DNA form, the CDR3 reads TGTGCCAGCAGCTTAACTAGCGGGAGTCGGGGAACTGGGGCCAACGTCCTGACTTTC. This sequence encodes CASSLTSGSRGTGANVLTF. This chain uses TRBV11-3 with TRBJ2-6, with 11 bases matching TRBD2. Germline-derived CDR1 and CDR2 are SGHNT and YENEEA. This CDR3 contains 19 residues. Unmatched junction bases numbered 8, after V lost 2 bases and J lost 2 bases.